Listed here are 12 T cell receptor beta chains from one sample, sequenced in a study of T cell responses to AZD1222 COVID-19 vaccine. Using immunoSEQ multiplex PCR, the repertoire was profiled, and TCRdb retains in-frame clones only, with some absent. This table holds some 150,000 clones, 90% found once. The specimen was peripheral blood, collected on day 0 of AZD1222 vaccination. These receptors all come from an adult in good health.

This clone was seen once. The rearrangement joins TRBV30 to TRBJ1-1; TRBD1 might be the D (5 bases). This CDR3 has 13 amino acids. V lost 3 bases to trimming and J lost 1 base, with 9 bases between them. Per the germline V gene, CDR1 is GTSNPN and CDR2 is SVGIG (reference sequence). The DNA for the CDR3 is TGTGCCTGGAGCCGAACAGGGAACACTGAAGCTTTCTTT. This sequence encodes CAWSRTGNTEAFF.

V and J are TRBV27 and TRBJ1-2, with D maybe TRBD1 (6 bases). Trimming stripped 1 base from V and 2 bases from J, with 17 bases between. This CDR3 is 17 amino acids long. The germline gives CDR1 MNHEY, CDR2 SMNVEV (reference sequence). The CDR3 reads CASSLWGHGLGNYGYTF. The CDR3 coding sequence is TGTGCCAGCAGTTTATGGGGACACGGGCTGGGAAACTATGGCTACACCTTC.

The V and J genes are TRBV7-2 and TRBJ1-6; 7 nucleotides match TRBD1. Losses at the gene ends were 4 bases for V and 6 bases for J; bases not matched to a gene: 6. This CDR3 spans 15 amino acids. Germline-derived CDR1 and CDR2 are SGHTA and FQGNSA. CDR3 in amino acids: CASSYAGTANSPLHF. The CDR3 coding sequence is TGTGCCAGCAGCTACGCCGGGACAGCTAATTCACCCCTCCACTTT.

The chain employs TRBV28 and TRBJ1-1; no reliable D call. The CDR3 runs to 16 residues. V lost 5 bases and J lost 10, with 26 bases in between. Germline V lookup: CDR1 MDHEN, CDR2 SYDVKM. This CDR3 reads CASSPIPLQVVQRAFF. The CDR3 DNA sequence: TGTGCCAGCAGTCCTATCCCCTTGCAGGTGGTCCAGAGAGCTTTCTTT. Using reference TRBV28 and TRBJ1-1 for the parts outside the CDR3, the full variable domain is DVKVTQSSRYLVKRTGEKVFLECVQDMDHENMFWYRQDPGLGLRLIYFSYDVKMKEKGDIPEGYSVSREKKERFSLILESASTNQTSMYLCASSPIPLQVVQRAFFGQGTRLTVV.

The chain combines TRBV18 with TRBJ1-2, with D unresolved. The V and J ends lost 3 bases and 6 bases respectively, with 11 bases between them. There are 13 residues in the CDR3. Germline CDR1 KGHSH, CDR2 LQKENI. The CDR3 DNA sequence: TGTGCCAGCTCACCTGCCTCCGGGAATGGCTACACCTTC. It translates to CASSPASGNGYTF.

The CDR3 loop is CAAAGTASGNTIYF. The CDR3 DNA is TGTGCCGCCGCCGGGACAGCCTCTGGAAACACCATATATTTT. The J gene is TRBJ1-3, the V gene TRBV10-3; the match to TRBD1 covers 7 bases. CDR1 is ENHRY, CDR2 SYGVKD, per germline. After removal of 11 bases from V and 0 bases from J, the junction contained 7 bases not matched to a gene. The length of the CDR3 is 14 residues.

The chain combines TRBV4-2 with TRBJ2-3; 8 positions match TRBD2. The CDR3 has 17 amino acids. V was clipped by 0 bases and J by 2 bases; unmatched bases: 7. CDR1 and CDR2 (germline): LGHNA, YNFKEQ. CDR3 sequence (DNA): TGTGCCAGCAGCCAAGAGGAGCGGGGGCCTCTCACAGATACGCAGTATTTT. It specifies CASSQEERGPLTDTQYF.

This clone is a singleton in its sample. At one of its ends the junction is not consistent with the germline gene, which may arise from a read error. The chain recombines TRBV7-7 with TRBJ2-2; D is uncertain. CDR1 is SSHAT, CDR2 FNYEAQ, per germline (reference sequence). CDR3 length: 15 residues. CDR3: CASSFGLSNTGELFF. As DNA, the CDR3 is TGTGCTAGCAGTTTCGGGCTTTCGAACACCGGGGAGCTGTTTTTT.

The chain carries TRBV4-2 and TRBJ2-7; 8 bases fit TRBD2. With 3 bases clipped from V and 5 bases from J, the junction kept 12 bases outside the gene matches. CDR1 and CDR2 from the germline V gene are LGHNA and YNFKEQ. The length of the CDR3 is 16 residues. The CDR3 protein is CASSHLEAGVRNEQYF. The CDR3 nucleotides are TGTGCCAGCAGCCACCTCGAAGCGGGAGTAAGGAACGAGCAGTACTTC.

The V gene is TRBV6-4, the J gene TRBJ2-1; tentatively, D is TRBD1 (6 bases). This CDR3 contains 14 residues. Germline-derived CDR1 and CDR2 are MRHNA and SNTAGT. V was pared by 5 bases and J by 5 bases, with 13 bases between. This CDR3 reads CASSKAGTNNEQFF. The CDR3 nucleotides are TGTGCCAGCAGTAAAGCCGGGACAAACAATGAGCAGTTCTTC.

The gene calls are TRBV9 and TRBJ2-3; D remains unclear. The CDR3 has 15 residues. Trimming removed 0 bases at V and 6 bases at J, with 14 bases between. Germline values: CDR1 SGDLS, CDR2 YYNGEE. CDR3 protein: CASSVAGRNKDTQYF. DNA for the CDR3: TGTGCCAGCAGCGTAGCGGGTAGGAATAAGGATACGCAGTATTTT.

The chain uses TRBV30 and TRBJ1-1; perhaps TRBD1 as D (5 bases). This CDR3 region has 16 residues. V was clipped by 4 bases and J by 3 bases, with 21 bases between them. Germline CDR1 and CDR2: GTSNPN and SVGIG (reference sequence). CDR3 sequence: CAWNRPYGREDTEAFF. The CDR3 region has the DNA TGTGCCTGGAATCGTCCCTATGGCAGGGAGGACACTGAAGCTTTCTTT.